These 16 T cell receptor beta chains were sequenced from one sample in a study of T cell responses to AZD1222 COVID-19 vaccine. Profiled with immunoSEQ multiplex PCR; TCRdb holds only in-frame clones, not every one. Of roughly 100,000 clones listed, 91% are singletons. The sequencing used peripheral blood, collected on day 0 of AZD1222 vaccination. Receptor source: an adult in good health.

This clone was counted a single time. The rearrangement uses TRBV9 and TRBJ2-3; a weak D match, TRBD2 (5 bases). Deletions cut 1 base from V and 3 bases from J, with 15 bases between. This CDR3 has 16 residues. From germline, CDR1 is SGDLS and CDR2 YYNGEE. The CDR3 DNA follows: TGTGCCAGCAGCGTAACTAGTAGCTCGGGAACAGATACGCAGTATTTT. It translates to CASSVTSSSGTDTQYF.

The CDR3 DNA sequence: TGTGCCAGCAGCTTAGCAGCCGGAGGTGGAGTCGAGACCCAGTACTTC. This gives the protein CASSLAAGGGVETQYF. This chain links TRBV7-2 with TRBJ2-5; the D gene is possibly TRBD2 (5 bases). Germline V CDR1 and CDR2: SGHTA, FQGNSA. Trimming cost V 0 bases and J 5 bases, with 16 bases left between them. The CDR3 runs 16 residues.

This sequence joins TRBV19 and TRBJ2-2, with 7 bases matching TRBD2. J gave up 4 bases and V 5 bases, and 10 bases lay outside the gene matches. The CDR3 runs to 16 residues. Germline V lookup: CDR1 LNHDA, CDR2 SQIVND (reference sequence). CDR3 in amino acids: CASSPLTSRLTGELFF. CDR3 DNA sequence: TGTGCCAGTAGTCCCCTGACTAGCCGACTCACCGGGGAGCTGTTTTTT.

The CDR3 region is CASSQGREGEQFF. CDR3 sequence (DNA): TGCGCCAGCAGCCAGGGCCGGGAGGGTGAGCAGTTCTTC. This chain links TRBV4-3 with TRBJ2-1; 8 bases fit TRBD2. CDR1 and CDR2 (germline): LGHNA, YSLEER. Trimming at V came to 3 bases and at J to 9 bases, leaving 4 bases not matched to a gene. There are 13 residues in the CDR3.

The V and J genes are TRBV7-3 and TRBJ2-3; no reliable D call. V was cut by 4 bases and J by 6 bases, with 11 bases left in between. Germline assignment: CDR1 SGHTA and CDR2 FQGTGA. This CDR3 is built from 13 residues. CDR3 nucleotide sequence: TGTGCCAGCAGCTCATCCAACCTGGATACGCAGTATTTT. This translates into CASSSSNLDTQYF.

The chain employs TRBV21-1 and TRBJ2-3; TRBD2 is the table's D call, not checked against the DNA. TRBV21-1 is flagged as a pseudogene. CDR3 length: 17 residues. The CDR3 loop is CASSKAGTSGSTDTQYF. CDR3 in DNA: TGTGCCAGCAGCAAAGCGGGAACTAGCGGGAGCACAGATACGCAGTATTTT.

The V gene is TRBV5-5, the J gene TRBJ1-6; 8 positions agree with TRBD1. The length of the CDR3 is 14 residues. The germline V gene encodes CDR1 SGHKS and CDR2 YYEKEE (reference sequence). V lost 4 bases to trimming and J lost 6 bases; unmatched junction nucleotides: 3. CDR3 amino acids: CASSRTGFNSPLHF. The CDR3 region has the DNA TGTGCCAGCAGCAGGACAGGGTTTAATTCACCCCTCCACTTT.

This chain's CDR3 is CASSRLGTSYNEQFF. CDR3 nucleotides: TGCGCCAGCAGCAGGTTAGGTACGAGCTACAATGAGCAGTTCTTC. V is TRBV4-1 and J is TRBJ2-1; D ambiguous. In germline, CDR1 is MGHRA, CDR2 YSYEKL. V gave up 5 bases and J gave up 3 bases, with 14 bases separating them. The CDR3 has 15 amino acids.

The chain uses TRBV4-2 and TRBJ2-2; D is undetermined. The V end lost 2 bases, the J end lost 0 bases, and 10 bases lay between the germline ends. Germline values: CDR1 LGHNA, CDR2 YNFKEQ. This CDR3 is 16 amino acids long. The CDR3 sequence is CASSQSPSSNTGELFF. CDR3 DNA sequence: TGTGCCAGCAGCCAAAGTCCGAGTTCGAACACCGGGGAGCTGTTTTTT.

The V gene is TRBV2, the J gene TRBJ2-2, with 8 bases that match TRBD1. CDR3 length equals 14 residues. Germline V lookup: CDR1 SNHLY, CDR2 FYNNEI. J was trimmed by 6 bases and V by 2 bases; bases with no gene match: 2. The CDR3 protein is CASSETQGAGELFF. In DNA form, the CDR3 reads TGTGCCAGCAGTGAAACACAGGGGGCCGGGGAGCTGTTTTTT.

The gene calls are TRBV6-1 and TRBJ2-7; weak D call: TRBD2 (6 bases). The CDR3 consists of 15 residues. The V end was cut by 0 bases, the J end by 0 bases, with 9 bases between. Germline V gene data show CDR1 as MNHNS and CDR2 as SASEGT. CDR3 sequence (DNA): TGTGCCAGCAGTGAAGCTCTAGCGAGCTCCTACGAGCAGTACTTC. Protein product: CASSEALASSYEQYF.

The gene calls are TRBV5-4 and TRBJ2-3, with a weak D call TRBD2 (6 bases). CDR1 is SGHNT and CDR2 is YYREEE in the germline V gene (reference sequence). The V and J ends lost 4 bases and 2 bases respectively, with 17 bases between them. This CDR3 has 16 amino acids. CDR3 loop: CASSRGGIAATDTQYF. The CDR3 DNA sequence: TGTGCCAGCAGCCGCGGAGGAATAGCGGCCACAGATACGCAGTATTTT.

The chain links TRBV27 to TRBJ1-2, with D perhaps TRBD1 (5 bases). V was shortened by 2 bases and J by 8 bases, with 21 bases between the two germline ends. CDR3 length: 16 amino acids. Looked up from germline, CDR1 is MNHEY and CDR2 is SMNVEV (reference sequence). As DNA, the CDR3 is TGTGCCAGCAGTTTAGTTCGGGACTCCCCATTGAGAGGCTACACCTTC. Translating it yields CASSLVRDSPLRGYTF.

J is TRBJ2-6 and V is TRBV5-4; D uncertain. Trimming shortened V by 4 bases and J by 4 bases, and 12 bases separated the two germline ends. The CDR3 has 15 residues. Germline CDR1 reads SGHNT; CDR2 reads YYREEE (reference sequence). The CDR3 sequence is CASSPPAAGANVLTF. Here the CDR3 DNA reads TGTGCCAGCAGCCCTCCTGCAGCCGGGGCCAACGTCCTGACTTTC.

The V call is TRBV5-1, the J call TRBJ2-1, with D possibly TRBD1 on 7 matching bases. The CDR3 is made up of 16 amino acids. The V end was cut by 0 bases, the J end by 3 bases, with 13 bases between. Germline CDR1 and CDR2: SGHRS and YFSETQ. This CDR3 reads CASSLGRGPRYNEQFF. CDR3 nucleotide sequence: TGCGCCAGCAGCTTGGGGAGGGGGCCCCGCTACAATGAGCAGTTCTTC.

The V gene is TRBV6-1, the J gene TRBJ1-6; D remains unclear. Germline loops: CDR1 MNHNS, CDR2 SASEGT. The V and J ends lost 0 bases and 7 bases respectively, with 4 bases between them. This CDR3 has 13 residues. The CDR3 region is CASSEARNSPLHF. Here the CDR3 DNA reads TGTGCCAGCAGTGAAGCGAGGAATTCACCCCTCCACTTT.